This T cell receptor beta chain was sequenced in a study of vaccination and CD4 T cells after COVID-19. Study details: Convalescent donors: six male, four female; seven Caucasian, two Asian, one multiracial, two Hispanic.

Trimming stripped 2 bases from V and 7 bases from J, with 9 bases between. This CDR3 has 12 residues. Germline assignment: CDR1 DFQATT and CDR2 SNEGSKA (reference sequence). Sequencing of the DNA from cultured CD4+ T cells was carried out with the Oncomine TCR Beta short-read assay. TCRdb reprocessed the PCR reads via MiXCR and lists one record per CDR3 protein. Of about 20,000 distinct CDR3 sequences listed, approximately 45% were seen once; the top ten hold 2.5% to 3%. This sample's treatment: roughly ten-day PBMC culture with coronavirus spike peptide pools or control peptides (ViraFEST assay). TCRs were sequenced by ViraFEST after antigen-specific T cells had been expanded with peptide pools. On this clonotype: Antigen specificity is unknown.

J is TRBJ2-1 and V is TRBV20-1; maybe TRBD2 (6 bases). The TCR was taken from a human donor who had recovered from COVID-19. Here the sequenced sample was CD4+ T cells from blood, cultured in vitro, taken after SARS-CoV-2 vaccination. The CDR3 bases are TGCAGTGCTAGACGGGGGTCGAATGAGCAGTTCTTC. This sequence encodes CSARRGSNEQFF.